This TCR beta chain was obtained from a study of OX40 agonist ivuxolimab in advanced cancers. Sequencing was performed with immunoSEQ multiplex PCR; in TCRdb, only in-frame clones are kept and a portion is missing. The table shows roughly 40,000 clones, with approximately 90% occurring only once. The CDR3 length is 13 residues. Between the trimmed V and J ends, which lost 5 bases and 4 bases, there was a span of 11 bases. The germline CDR1 and CDR2 sequences are SEHNR and FQNEAQ (reference sequence). Sample: CD4+ or CD8+ T cells sorted from blood, taken in a trial of the OX40 agonist ivuxolimab. The chain employs TRBV7-9 and TRBJ1-2; D is unresolved. This receptor was obtained from an adult with an advanced solid tumor such as melanoma, head and neck, liver or kidney cancer. CDR3: CASSPTSGYGYTF. In nucleotides, the CDR3 is TGTGCCAGCAGCCCAACCTCTGGCTATGGCTACACCTTC. Drawing the rest from reference TRBV7-9 and TRBJ1-2, the complete variable domain is DTGVSQNPRHKITKRGQNVTFRCDPISEHNRLYWYRQTLGQGPEFLTYFQNEAQLEKSRLLSDRFSAERPKGSFSTLEIQRTEQGDSAMYLCASSPTSGYGYTFGSGTRLTVV.